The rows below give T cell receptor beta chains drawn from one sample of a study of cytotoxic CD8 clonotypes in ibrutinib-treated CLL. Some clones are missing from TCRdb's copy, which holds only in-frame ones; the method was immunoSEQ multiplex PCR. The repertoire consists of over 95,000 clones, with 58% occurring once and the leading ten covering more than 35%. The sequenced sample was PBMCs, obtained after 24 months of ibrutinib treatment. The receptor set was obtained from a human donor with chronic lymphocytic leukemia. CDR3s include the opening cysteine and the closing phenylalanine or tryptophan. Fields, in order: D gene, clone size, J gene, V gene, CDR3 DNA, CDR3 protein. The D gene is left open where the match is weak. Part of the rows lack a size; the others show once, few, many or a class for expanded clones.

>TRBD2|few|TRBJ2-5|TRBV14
TGTGCCAGCAGCCAAGAGGGGACTAGCGGGGGCCCCCACCGGAAGACCCAGTACTTC
CASSQEGTSGGPHRKTQYF
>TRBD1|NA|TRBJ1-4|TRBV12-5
TGTGCTAGTGGCTCGGACAGGGTAGCAACTAATGAAAAACTGTTTTTT
CASGSDRVATNEKLFF
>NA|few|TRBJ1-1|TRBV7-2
TGTGCCAGCAGCCCGCACCCTGTGAACACTGAAGCTTTCTTT
CASSPHPVNTEAFF
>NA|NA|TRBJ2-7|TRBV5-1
TGCGCCAGCAGCCGGGACTTCGCCTACGAGCAGTACTTC
CASSRDFAYEQYF
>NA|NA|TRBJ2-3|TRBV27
TGTGCCAGCAGGAGGCAGGGAACAGATACGCAGTATTTT
CASRRQGTDTQYF
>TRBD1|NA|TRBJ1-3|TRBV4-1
TGCGCCAGCAGCCAAGCGGACAGGGAAGGAAACACCATATATTTT
CASSQADREGNTIYF
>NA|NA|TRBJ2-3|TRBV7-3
TGTGCCAGCAGCTTAGGGAATTATGGCACAGATACGCAGTATTTT
CASSLGNYGTDTQYF
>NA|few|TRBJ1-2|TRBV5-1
TGCGCCAGCAGCTTGGGGGGATCGGAAAACTATGGCTACACCTTC
CASSLGGSENYGYTF
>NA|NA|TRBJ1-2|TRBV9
TGTGCCAGCAGCGTAGCTGCCCTCCAGGGGGGCTACACCTTC
CASSVAALQGGYTF
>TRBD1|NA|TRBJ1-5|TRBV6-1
TGTGCCAGCAGGGCCCTAGGACAGGGACATTTT
CASRALGQGHF
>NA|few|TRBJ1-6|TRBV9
TGTGCCAGCAGCGTAGCGGGAGATTCACCCCTCCACTTT
CASSVAGDSPLHF
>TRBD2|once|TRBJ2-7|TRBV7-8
TGTGCCAGCAGCCCAACTAGCGGGGGCTACGAGCAGTACTTC
CASSPTSGGYEQYF
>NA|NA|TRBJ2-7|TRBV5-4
TGTGCCAGCAGCTTGGTCTATGCACAAAACTACGAGCAGTACTTC
CASSLVYAQNYEQYF
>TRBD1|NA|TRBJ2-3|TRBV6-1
TGTGCCAGCAGTGAGCGTCCCGGGACAGGGACAGATACGCAGTATTTT
CASSERPGTGTDTQYF
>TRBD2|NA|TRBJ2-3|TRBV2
TGTGCCAGCAGTGAACTAGCGGGCACAGATACGCAGTATTTT
CASSELAGTDTQYF
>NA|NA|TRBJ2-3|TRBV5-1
TGCGCCAGCAGCTTCGGCAGTTACACAGATACGCAGTATTTT
CASSFGSYTDTQYF
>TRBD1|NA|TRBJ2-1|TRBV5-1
TGCGCCAGCAGCTGGTCCGGGACAGGGGCCAATGAGCAGTTCTTC
CASSWSGTGANEQFF
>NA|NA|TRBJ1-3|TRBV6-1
TGTGCCACCTTTCTGGGGGGGGTTGGAAACACCATATATTTT
CATFLGGVGNTIYF
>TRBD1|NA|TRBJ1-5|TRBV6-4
TGTGCCAGCAGTGAACAACCGGGACAGATGGGTCAGCCCCAGCATTTT
CASSEQPGQMGQPQHF
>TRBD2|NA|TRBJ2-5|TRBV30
TGTGCCTGGAGGCGGGGGGGCAGGCCCGAGGCCCAGTACTTC
CAWRRGGRPEAQYF
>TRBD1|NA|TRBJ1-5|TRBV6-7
TGTGCCAGCAGTTACCGGGGACAGGCTGTGAGTGTCAGCAATCAGCCCCAGCATTTT
CASSYRGQAVSVSNQPQHF
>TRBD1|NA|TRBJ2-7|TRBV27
TGTGCCAGCAGTTTCATAGGACAGGGAGATTTATCCTACGAGCAGTACTTC
CASSFIGQGDLSYEQYF
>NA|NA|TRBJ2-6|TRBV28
TGTGCCAGCAGTTTGGGGGACCCTGGGGCCAACGTCCTGACTTTC
CASSLGDPGANVLTF
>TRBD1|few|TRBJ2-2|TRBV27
TGTGCCAGCAGAACGACCGGGACAGATAGAACCGGGGAGCTGTTTTTT
CASRTTGTDRTGELFF
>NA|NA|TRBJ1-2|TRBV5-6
TGTGCCAGCAGCCGGCGACAGGTCACTAGAGGCTACACCTTC
CASSRRQVTRGYTF
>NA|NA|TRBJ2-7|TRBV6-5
TGTGCCAGCAGATTGACGGGAGAGAGGTACGAGCAGTACTTC
CASRLTGERYEQYF
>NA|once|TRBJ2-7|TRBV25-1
TGTGCCAGCGTGTGGGGAGACCCACCCTACGAGCAGTACTTC
CASVWGDPPYEQYF
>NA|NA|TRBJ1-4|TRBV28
TGTGCCAGCAGTTTTAGTCTGGGAGTTGAAAAACTGTTTTTT
CASSFSLGVEKLFF
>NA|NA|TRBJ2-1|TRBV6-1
TGTGCCAGCAGTGAATCGGGGTATGGGGAGCAGTTCTTC
CASSESGYGEQFF